Presented here are 26 T cell receptor beta chains from one specimen sequenced in a study of response to subunit inactivated influenza vaccine. MiXCR, run by TCRdb on the RT-PCR reads, gives a single entry per CDR3 protein. The repertoire holds about 570,000 distinct CDR3 sequences, with 11% as singletons. Another study also made use of these data, one on T cells expressing NK-cell markers. As reported in that work: It was by 5'RACE template switching with UMIs that TCR beta cDNA was made.

The sample was PBMCs from blood, taken on the day of vaccination. These receptors all stem from a man aged 45-65 years who received an inactivated influenza vaccine.

The sample holds a few counts of this clonotype. V is TRBV9 and J is TRBJ2-2; 7 bases agree with TRBD1. Trimming cost V 4 bases and J 6 bases; bases outside gene matches: 12. Germline V lookup: CDR1 SGDLS, CDR2 YYNGEE. The CDR3 covers 16 residues. The DNA for the CDR3 is TGTGCCAGCAGCAGCCTCGGGACAGAAAAATCCGGGGAGCTGTTTTTT. Protein: CASSSLGTEKSGELFF.

This clonotype was seen more than once but under ten times. Written as DNA, the CDR3 is TGTGCCAGCAGCGAATGGGGACAGGGAGAAGGAGAGACCCAGTACTTC. Translation gives CASSEWGQGEGETQYF. The chain links TRBV7-9 to TRBJ2-5; 9 bases map to TRBD1. V shed 5 bases and J 4 bases; nucleotides not matched to a gene: 11. The CDR3 is made up of 16 amino acids. Germline values: CDR1 SEHNR, CDR2 FQNEAQ (reference sequence).

There are many counts of this clonotype. The chain combines TRBV5-5 with TRBJ2-2, with 7 bases fitting TRBD1. The CDR3 has 13 residues. V dropped 1 base and J dropped 6; count of bases not matched to a gene: 0. In germline, CDR1 is SGHKS, CDR2 YYEKEE (reference sequence). CDR3 amino acids: CASSLRGPGELFF. The CDR3 bases are TGTGCCAGCAGCTTGAGGGGGCCCGGGGAGCTGTTTTTT.

This clonotype was seen many times. This rearrangement joins TRBV6-2 or TRBV6-3 to TRBJ2-2; 13 bases match TRBD2. This CDR3 has 16 residues. Per germline, CDR1 MNHEY and CDR2 SVGEGT. Trimming at V came to 5 bases and at J to 5 bases, leaving 5 bases not matched to a gene. CDR3 protein: CASSGLAGVYTGELFF. In nucleotides, the CDR3 is TGTGCCAGCAGTGGACTAGCGGGAGTTTATACCGGGGAGCTGTTTTTT.

The chain's CDR3 is CATSRTGGLYTGELFF. CDR3 in DNA: TGTGCCACCAGCAGGACAGGGGGATTGTACACCGGGGAGCTGTTTTTT. V and J are TRBV15 and TRBJ2-2; 9 bases are a match to TRBD1. The V and J ends lost 3 bases and 3 bases, in that order; junction bases with no gene match: 5. Looked up from germline, CDR1 is LNHNV and CDR2 is YYDKDF (reference sequence). This CDR3 has 16 amino acids.

This clonotype was seen many times. The genes are TRBV7-9 and TRBJ2-3, with a weak D call TRBD2 (5 bases). The CDR3 runs 14 residues. CDR1 is SEHNR, CDR2 FQNEAQ, per germline (reference sequence). V was clipped by 2 bases and J by 0 bases, with 6 bases between them. Here the CDR3 reads CASSLTGSTDTQYF. CDR3 sequence (DNA): TGTGCCAGCAGCTTAACGGGGAGCACAGATACGCAGTATTTT.

This clonotype was seen a few times. The chain recombines TRBV19 with TRBJ2-3; a weak D match, TRBD1 (8 bases). Trimming removed 4 bases from V and 2 bases from J, with 16 bases in between. This CDR3 has 16 residues. The germline CDR1 and CDR2 sequences are LNHDA and SQIVND (reference sequence). The CDR3 DNA sequence: TGTGCCAGTAGTAGGACAGGGAGGGGACTCACAGATACGCAGTATTTT. Its translation: CASSRTGRGLTDTQYF.

The chain links TRBV6-1 to TRBJ1-5; 9 bases line up with TRBD1. With V trimmed by 10 bases and J by 7 bases, 11 bases remained unmatched. Germline V gives CDR1 MNHNS, CDR2 SASEGT. This CDR3 has 14 residues. The CDR3 DNA is TGTGCCACCAGGGGGACAGGGAACGGCCAGCCCCAGCATTTT. Amino acid sequence: CATRGTGNGQPQHF.

The chain joins TRBV6-2 or TRBV6-3 to TRBJ1-5; D remains unclear. Trimming stripped 3 bases from V and 0 bases from J, with 9 bases between. CDR1 and CDR2 from the germline V gene are MNHEY and SVGEGT. The CDR3 runs 15 residues. CDR3 DNA: TGTGCCAGCAGTTATTGGGCAATTAGCAATCAGCCCCAGCATTTT. This codes for CASSYWAISNQPQHF.

The chain uses TRBV20-1 and TRBJ2-1; D gene unclear. The CDR3 runs 12 residues. Germline-derived CDR1 and CDR2 are DFQATT and SNEGSKA (reference sequence). The germline V and J ends were trimmed by 4 bases and 4 bases, with 8 bases remaining between them. CDR3 nucleotides: TGCAGTGCTAACCCGAGGTACAATGAGCAGTTCTTC. Its translation: CSANPRYNEQFF.

There are many counts of this clonotype. The V and J genes are TRBV5-6 and TRBJ2-5, with TRBD1 as a possible D gene (6 bases). V lost 4 bases and J 1 base, leaving 17 bases between the germline ends. This CDR3 has 16 residues. The germline V gene encodes CDR1 SGHDT and CDR2 YYEEEE. The CDR3 nucleotides read TGTGCCAGCAGCATACCGACAGGAGTCTTCCAAGAGACCCAGTACTTC. Its protein is CASSIPTGVFQETQYF.

This clonotype was seen ten or more times. V and J are TRBV7-8 and TRBJ1-1; D may be TRBD1 (6 bases). Germline loops: CDR1 SGHVS, CDR2 FQNEAQ. The CDR3 sequence is 15 residues long. V was shortened by 3 bases and J by 4 bases, with 15 bases between the two germline ends. The CDR3 reads CASSFEVAGATEAFF. The DNA of the CDR3 is TGTGCCAGCAGCTTTGAGGTAGCAGGGGCCACTGAAGCTTTCTTT.

This clonotype was seen a few times. DNA for the CDR3: TGTGCCAGCAGTGTGCTAGCGGGGGGGAGCACCGGGGAGCTGTTTTTT. Amino acids: CASSVLAGGSTGELFF. The chain joins TRBV2 to TRBJ2-2; 12 bases agree with TRBD2. This CDR3 has 16 amino acids. Trimming cost V 4 bases and J 4 bases; bases outside gene matches: 4. Germline V gene data show CDR1 as SNHLY and CDR2 as FYNNEI.

The J gene is TRBJ2-1, the V gene TRBV7-2; D remains ambiguous. The V and J ends lost 5 bases and 3 bases respectively, with 17 bases between them. Germline V gene sequence: CDR1 SGHTA, CDR2 FQGNSA. There are 16 residues in the CDR3. The CDR3 is CASSPVEGHGYNEQFF. CDR3 in DNA: TGTGCCAGCAGCCCGGTCGAAGGGCATGGCTACAATGAGCAGTTCTTC.

With regard to this clonotype: A read error is possible here, since a much larger clone lies one base away. The chain links TRBV20-1 to TRBJ2-5; 10 bases agree with TRBD1. CDR1 and CDR2 (germline): DFQATT, SNEGSKA (reference sequence). This CDR3 contains 14 residues. After removal of 7 bases from V and 6 bases from J, the junction contained 11 bases not matched to a gene. The CDR3 DNA sequence: TGCAGTGATCCCGGGACAGGGGCGGGTAAGACCCAGTACTTC. Amino acid sequence: CSDPGTGAGKTQYF.

In its sample, this clonotype was seen a few times. J is TRBJ2-5 and V is TRBV24-1; 12 bases match TRBD1. CDR3 length: 15 residues. Germline V gives CDR1 KGHDR, CDR2 SFDVKD. J lost 6 bases, V lost 5 bases, and 6 bases had no gene match. Here the CDR3 reads CATSAGTGGRKTQYF. CDR3 coding DNA: TGTGCCACCAGTGCTGGGACAGGGGGCAGAAAGACCCAGTACTTC.

This clonotype has ten or more counts. This chain links TRBV12-3 or TRBV12-4 with TRBJ1-5; no clear D. The CDR3 is 15 residues long. Trimming pared 3 bases from V and 4 bases from J, leaving 13 bases between. The CDR3 bases are TGTGCCAGCAGTTTTCGGTTCGGGCCGAATCAGCCCCAGCATTTT. Amino acid sequence: CASSFRFGPNQPQHF.

The chain employs TRBV7-9 and TRBJ2-6; D gene uncertain. This CDR3 is built from 17 residues. Germline loops: CDR1 SEHNR, CDR2 FQNEAQ (reference sequence). Trimming took 4 bases from V and 0 from J, leaving 13 bases between them. The CDR3 here is CASSSTDGFSGANVLTF. Here the CDR3 DNA reads TGTGCCAGCAGCTCGACGGACGGTTTCTCTGGGGCCAACGTCCTGACTTTC.

This clonotype was observed a few times. The rearrangement joins TRBV7-7 to TRBJ2-1, with 7 positions matching TRBD2. The germline V gene has CDR1 SSHAT and CDR2 FNYEAQ (reference sequence). V trimming: 5 bases; J trimming: 8 bases; junction bases outside the gene matches: 12. This CDR3 has 15 residues. The CDR3 nucleotides read TGTGCCAGCAGCAAAGGCGGGAGCGCGGGACATGAGCAGTTCTTC. Protein sequence: CASSKGGSAGHEQFF.

This clonotype has a handful of counts. The genes are TRBV4-2 and TRBJ1-2; 10 bases are a match to TRBD1. This CDR3 has 15 residues. The V gene end was trimmed by 7 bases and the J gene end by 0 bases; junction bases not matched to a gene: 5. CDR1 and CDR2 (germline): LGHNA, YNFKEQ. The CDR3 nucleotides are TGTGCCAGCACCAGGGGGACAGGGGCTAACTATGGCTACACCTTC. This sequence encodes CASTRGTGANYGYTF.

This clonotype was counted at least ten times. The chain employs TRBV3-1 and TRBJ2-7; D is undetermined. The V gene lost 4 bases and the J gene lost 5 bases, with 12 bases spanning the gap. The CDR3 sequence is 13 residues long. The germline V gene encodes CDR1 LGHDT and CDR2 YNNKEL (reference sequence). The CDR3 region has the DNA TGTGCCAGCAGCCTCGACCTGCACAACGAGCAGTACTTC. Protein product: CASSLDLHNEQYF.

This clonotype was detected ten times or more. The chain uses TRBV6-2 or TRBV6-3 and TRBJ2-7, with 11 bases matching TRBD2. The V gene end was trimmed by 6 bases and the J gene end by 4 bases; junction bases not matched to a gene: 8. Germline values: CDR1 MNHEY, CDR2 SVGEGT. This CDR3 is built from 15 residues. The chain's CDR3 is CASRGLAAQGYEQYF. In DNA form, the CDR3 reads TGTGCCAGCAGGGGACTAGCGGCCCAGGGATACGAGCAGTACTTC.

V gene TRBV12-3 or TRBV12-4 combines with J gene TRBJ1-4; 7 nucleotides match TRBD1. J lost 7 bases, V lost 6 bases, and 8 bases had no gene match. CDR3 length: 14 amino acids. In DNA form, the CDR3 reads TGTGCCAGCAGAAGGGACAGCACAATTGAAAAACTGTTTTTT. Amino acid sequence: CASRRDSTIEKLFF.

For the CDR3, the DNA is TGTGCCAGCAGCCCGGGACTCCTTACGCAGTATTTT. This encodes CASSPGLLTQYF. V usage is TRBV7-2 and J usage is TRBJ2-3; tentatively, D is TRBD2 (6 bases). Trimming took off 5 bases at V and 8 bases at J, with 11 bases between the two ends. The length of the CDR3 is 12 residues. Germline V gene sequence: CDR1 SGHTA, CDR2 FQGNSA. The whole variable domain, filled in from reference TRBV7-2 and TRBJ2-3, reads GAGVSQSPSNKVTEKGKDVELRCDPISGHTALYWYRQSLGQGLEFLIYFQGNSAPDKSGLPSDRFSAERTGGSVSTLTIQRTQQEDSAVYLCASSPGLLTQYFGPGTRLTVL.

DNA of the CDR3: TGCAGTGCTAGAGACGTCTATTGGGCAGCCTTACCTCGTAGTGAAGCTTTCTTT. Translation gives CSARDVYWAALPRSEAFF. V is TRBV20-1 and J is TRBJ1-1; D gene ambiguous. V lost 0 bases to trimming and J lost 7 bases, with 27 bases between them. The CDR3 runs to 18 residues. Germline CDR1 and CDR2: DFQATT and SNEGSKA (reference sequence).

This clonotype was detected ten times or more. J is TRBJ1-4 and V is TRBV30, with D possibly being TRBD1 (6 bases). This CDR3 region has 16 residues. V dropped 3 bases and J dropped 5 bases, with 19 bases sitting between them. The V gene's germline CDR1 is GTSNPN and CDR2 SVGIG (reference sequence). CDR3 region: CAWRPKGGLRNEKLFF. In DNA form, the CDR3 reads TGTGCCTGGAGACCTAAAGGGGGTCTTAGGAATGAAAAACTGTTTTTT. The variable domain in full, with the rest retrieved from reference TRBV30 and TRBJ1-4, is SQTIHQWPATLVQPVGSPLSLECTVEGTSNPNLYWYRQAAGRGLQLLFYSVGIGQISSEVPQNLSASRPQDRQFILSSKKLLLSDSGFYLCAWRPKGGLRNEKLFFGSGTQLSVL.